Given below is one T cell receptor beta chain in context. Produced via immunoSEQ multiplex PCR; TCRdb's table is partial and in-frame only. The table shows a few hundred thousand clones, with 86% occurring only once. These data originate in a study of blood T cell repertoires in COVID-19. The CDR3 contains 11 residues. V lost 0 bases to trimming and J lost 10 bases, with 7 bases between them. Germline V CDR1 and CDR2: SGHRS, YFSETQ. The source is a woman aged 70-85 years with COVID-19, enrolled during active disease. Sequencing used peripheral blood. The rearrangement links TRBV5-1 to TRBJ1-1; D is uncertain. For the CDR3, the DNA is TGCGCCAGCAGCTTGGGTGAGGCAGCTTTCTTT. Protein product: CASSLGEAAFF. The whole variable domain, filled in from reference TRBV5-1 and TRBJ1-1, reads KAGVTQTPRYLIKTRGQQVTLSCSPISGHRSVSWYQQTPGQGLQFLFEYFSETQRNKGNFPGRFSGRQFSNSRSEMNVSTLELGDSALYLCASSLGEAAFFGQGTRLTVV.